This T cell receptor (beta chain) originates from a study of cytomegalovirus exposure and HLA in healthy donors. Broader study findings: Cytomegalovirus-associated TCR beta chains were listed, numbering 150 to 200. Rare TCR sequences dominated, though some public TCRs recurred in many donors. Cytomegalovirus status was reportedly diagnosed by the classifier with high sensitivity and specificity. Subsequent analysis revealed that first-cohort TCR clusters tended to co-occur in the approximately 120 validation repertoires.

Some clones are missing from TCRdb's copy, which holds only in-frame ones; the method was immunoSEQ multiplex PCR. The table has 50,000 to 70,000 clones, about 95% seen once. Germline CDR1 SGHRS, CDR2 YFSETQ. The CDR3 has 13 amino acids. Trimming stripped 2 bases from V and 5 bases from J, with 11 bases between. Remarks on this clone: Its antigen is still unknown.

The sequence came from a woman younger than 30 in good health and CMV-seropositive. The chain carries TRBV5-1 and TRBJ2-7; D is unresolved. The sample consisted of PBMCs. The CDR3 protein is CASSFRWANEQYF. The CDR3 DNA reads TGCGCCAGCAGCTTCCGGTGGGCCAACGAGCAGTACTTC.